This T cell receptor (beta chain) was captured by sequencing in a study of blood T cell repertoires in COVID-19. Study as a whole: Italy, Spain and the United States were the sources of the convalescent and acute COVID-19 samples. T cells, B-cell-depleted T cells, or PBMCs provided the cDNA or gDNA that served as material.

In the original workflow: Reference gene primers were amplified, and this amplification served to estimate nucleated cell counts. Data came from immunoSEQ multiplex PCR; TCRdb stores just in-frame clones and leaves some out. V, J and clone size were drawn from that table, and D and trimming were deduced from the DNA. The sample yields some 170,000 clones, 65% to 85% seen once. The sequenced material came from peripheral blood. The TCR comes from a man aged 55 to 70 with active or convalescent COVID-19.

CDR3 DNA sequence: TGTGCCAGCAGTGAGCGGGAAAAACTGTTTTTT. Its translation is CASSEREKLFF. The V gene is TRBV2, the J gene TRBJ1-4; D is ambiguous. The CDR3 loop spans 11 amino acids. Germline CDR1 SNHLY, CDR2 FYNNEI. V was cut by 3 bases and J by 8 bases, with 4 bases left in between.